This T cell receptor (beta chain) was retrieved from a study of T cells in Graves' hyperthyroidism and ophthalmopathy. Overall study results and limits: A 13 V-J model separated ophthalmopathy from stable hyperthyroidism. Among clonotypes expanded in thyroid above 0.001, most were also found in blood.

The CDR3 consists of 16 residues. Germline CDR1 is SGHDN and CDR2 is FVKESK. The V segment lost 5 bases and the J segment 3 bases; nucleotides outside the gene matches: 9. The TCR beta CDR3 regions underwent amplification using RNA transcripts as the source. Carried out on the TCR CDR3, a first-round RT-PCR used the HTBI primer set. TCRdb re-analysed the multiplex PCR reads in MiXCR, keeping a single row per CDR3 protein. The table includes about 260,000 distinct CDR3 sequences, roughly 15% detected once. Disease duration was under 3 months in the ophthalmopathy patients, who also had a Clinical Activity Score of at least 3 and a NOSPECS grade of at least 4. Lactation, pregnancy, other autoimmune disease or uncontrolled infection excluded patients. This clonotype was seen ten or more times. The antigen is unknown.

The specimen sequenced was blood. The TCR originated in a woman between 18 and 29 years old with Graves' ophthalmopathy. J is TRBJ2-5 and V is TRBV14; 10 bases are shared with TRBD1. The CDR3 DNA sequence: TGTGCCAGCAGCAAGCTGGGACAGGGGAACAAAGAGACCCAGTACTTC. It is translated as CASSKLGQGNKETQYF.